This T cell receptor (beta chain) emerged from a study of T cells after somatic rescue of genetic block. Produced via immunoSEQ multiplex PCR; TCRdb's table is partial and in-frame only. The table includes tens of thousands of clones, more than 80% detected once. The CDR3 loop spans 16 amino acids. Germline V gives CDR1 MRHNA, CDR2 SNTAGT. The V end was cut by 2 bases, the J end by 0 bases, with 12 bases between. The chain couples TRBV6-4 to TRBJ2-3; no clear D gene. The source is a woman in her late teens or twenties. The sequencing sample was made of peripheral blood mononuclear cells (PBMCs). CDR3: CASSDRLGSSTDTQYF. CDR3 sequence (DNA): TGTGCCAGCAGTGACAGGCTAGGCAGCAGCACAGATACGCAGTATTTT.